The clone carrying this T cell receptor beta chain was recorded once. Antigen unknown. Germline V CDR1 and CDR2: LGHNA, YNFKEQ. V was pared by 0 bases and J by 9 bases, with 12 bases of the junction left unmatched. The CDR3 has 17 residues. The sample belongs to a study of graft-versus-host responses after intestinal transplantation. At the level of the study: Among the recipients, transplants were multivisceral, liver-intestinal, or isolated intestinal. All recipients got anti-thymocyte globulin induction, then tacrolimus and steroids for around three years. Study conclusions and caveats: Detected in recipient marrow were GvH clones, some of which were first observed in ileum or blood. Peak circulating GvH clone levels tracked with early post-transplant HvG declines.

Clones were read by immunoSEQ multiplex PCR, and TCRdb kept only the in-frame ones, dropping some. The data hold over 100,000 clones, with about 90% observed a single time. This TCR came from a human donor who received an intestinal transplant. The input for sequencing was unstimulated CD4+ T cells sorted from spleen or lymph node cells, taken before intestinal transplant. The rearrangement joins TRBV4-2 to TRBJ2-1; 9 nucleotides align to TRBD2. The CDR3 nucleotides read TGTGCCAGCAGCCAAGATTCCCAGCGGGGGGTTAAGGGTGAGCAGTTCTTC. This gives the protein CASSQDSQRGVKGEQFF.